The 22 T cell receptor beta chains below all came from one sample that was sequenced in a study of post-analysis software for immune sequencing data. The authors incorporated unique molecular identifiers into the TCR beta cDNA libraries. Via MiXCR, TCRdb re-called the PCR reads, giving one row per CDR3 protein. The sample has some 450,000 distinct CDR3 sequences, roughly 45% seen once. Which antigens these TCRs recognize remains unknown. Study-wide results and caveats: Controls showed lower frequencies than patients for several TRBV segments, and TRBV5-6, TRBV5-1 and TRBV20-1 were among these.

The specimen sequenced was blood. The receptors here all came from a girl aged 10 to 17 with multiple sclerosis.

This chain connects TRBV28 to TRBJ2-3; perhaps D is TRBD1 or TRBD2 (6 bases each). The CDR3 length is 14 residues. V shed 6 bases and J shed 10 bases, with 20 bases lying between them. CDR1 is MDHEN, CDR2 SYDVKM, per germline. The CDR3 nucleotides are TGTGCCAGCAGACCGGGGACCTCGGAGGGGGCGCAGTATTTT. It translates to CASRPGTSEGAQYF.

V is TRBV18 and J is TRBJ1-5, with D perhaps TRBD1 (5 bases). Deletions cut 4 bases from V and 2 bases from J, with 27 bases between. Germline assignment: CDR1 KGHSH and CDR2 LQKENI. The CDR3 has 20 amino acids. CDR3 sequence reads: CASSLQAGNRYSDGNQPQHF. In DNA, the CDR3 is TGTGCCAGCTCACTGCAAGCAGGGAATCGGTATAGCGATGGCAATCAGCCCCAGCATTTT.

This clonotype appeared a few times. The V call is TRBV5-6, the J call TRBJ2-7; 8 nucleotides agree with TRBD1. Germline V lookup: CDR1 SGHDT, CDR2 YYEEEE. This CDR3 has 14 residues. The V segment lost 1 base and the J segment 7 bases; nucleotides outside the gene matches: 7. This chain's CDR3 is CASSLPDRAEEQYF. CDR3 nucleotides: TGTGCCAGCAGCTTGCCGGACAGGGCTGAGGAGCAGTACTTC. The variable domain in full, completed from reference TRBV5-6 and TRBJ2-7, reads DAGVTQSPTHLIKTRGQQVTLRCSPKSGHDTVSWYQQALGQGPQFIFQYYEEEERQRGNFPDRFSGHQFPNYSSELNVNALLLGDSALYLCASSLPDRAEEQYFGPGTRLTVT.

The chain combines TRBV7-2 with TRBJ2-7; 9 positions agree with TRBD2. The CDR3 length is 14 residues. V shed 6 bases and J 3 bases; nucleotides not matched to a gene: 6. Germline V gives CDR1 SGHTA, CDR2 FQGNSA. The CDR3 nucleotides are TGTGCCAGCAGACGACTAGCGGACTTCTACGAGCAGTACTTC. Protein sequence: CASRRLADFYEQYF.

J is TRBJ2-1 and V is TRBV24-1; 11 bases fit TRBD1. Germline V lookup: CDR1 KGHDR, CDR2 SFDVKD. Losses at the gene ends were 3 bases for V and 6 bases for J; bases not matched to a gene: 6. There are 16 residues in the CDR3. The CDR3 coding sequence is TGTGCCACCAGTGATCCGGGGACAGGGGGGGGCAATGAGCAGTTCTTC. Encoded protein: CATSDPGTGGGNEQFF.

The V gene is TRBV5-1, the J gene TRBJ2-1, with D possibly being TRBD1 or TRBD2 (5 bases each). Trimming removed 4 bases at V and 2 bases at J, with 10 bases between. Germline loops: CDR1 SGHRS, CDR2 YFSETQ. CDR3 length: 14 residues. The CDR3 sequence: CASSAMGAYNEQFF. For the CDR3, the DNA is TGCGCCAGCAGCGCGATGGGGGCCTACAATGAGCAGTTCTTC. Full variable domain (remainder filled in from reference TRBV5-1 and TRBJ2-1): KAGVTQTPRYLIKTRGQQVTLSCSPISGHRSVSWYQQTPGQGLQFLFEYFSETQRNKGNFPGRFSGRQFSNSRSEMNVSTLELGDSALYLCASSAMGAYNEQFFGPGTRLTVL.

This rearrangement joins TRBV20-1 to TRBJ2-5; TRBD1 is a possible D gene (6 bases). The CDR3 runs to 13 residues. Germline CDR1 is DFQATT and CDR2 is SNEGSKA (reference sequence). Trimming shortened V by 3 bases and J by 5 bases, and 13 bases separated the two germline ends. In DNA, the CDR3 is TGCAGTGCTAGGATGGGGGCTTGGGAGACCCAGTACTTC. This codes for CSARMGAWETQYF.

The rearrangement uses TRBV28 and TRBJ1-4; 8 bases line up with TRBD1. Germline CDR1 and CDR2: MDHEN and SYDVKM. Trimming removed 3 bases from V and 8 bases from J; junction bases left unmatched: 8. The CDR3 sequence is 15 residues long. Written as DNA, the CDR3 is TGTGCCAGCAGTTTTGGAGGCAGGGGGCGAGAAAAACTGTTTTTT. Its translation: CASSFGGRGREKLFF.

This chain links TRBV4-2 with TRBJ2-1; the match to TRBD2 covers 8 bases. After removal of 1 base from V and 7 bases from J, the junction contained 6 bases not matched to a gene. The CDR3 contains 15 residues. Germline loops: CDR1 LGHNA, CDR2 YNFKEQ. Here the CDR3 reads CASSQGLAKGNEQFF. CDR3 sequence (DNA): TGTGCCAGCAGCCAAGGACTAGCGAAAGGGAATGAGCAGTTCTTC.

Only a few counts were recorded for this clonotype. This chain uses TRBV5-6 with TRBJ1-2, with TRBD1 identical over 8 bases. The V gene's germline CDR1 is SGHDT and CDR2 YYEEEE. V lost 2 bases and J lost 4; bases outside the gene matches: 4. CDR3 size: 14 residues. CDR3 residues: CASSFQGAGYGYTF. CDR3 nucleotides: TGTGCCAGCAGCTTCCAGGGGGCAGGCTATGGCTACACCTTC. Drawing the rest from reference TRBV5-6 and TRBJ1-2, the complete variable domain is DAGVTQSPTHLIKTRGQQVTLRCSPKSGHDTVSWYQQALGQGPQFIFQYYEEEERQRGNFPDRFSGHQFPNYSSELNVNALLLGDSALYLCASSFQGAGYGYTFGSGTRLTVV.

For this clonotype: A much larger clone differs from this one at a single base, so this may be a read error. This sequence joins TRBV29-1 and TRBJ1-2, with TRBD1 identical over 9 bases. The CDR3 is 13 amino acids. The V gene's germline CDR1 is SQVTM and CDR2 ANQGSEA. The CDR3 bases are TGCAGCGGTGAACAGGGGGCCTTCTATGGCTACACCTTC. Translating it yields CSGEQGAFYGYTF.

The genes are TRBV5-1 and TRBJ1-2; D is uncertain. This CDR3 spans 14 amino acids. CDR1 is SGHRS and CDR2 is YFSETQ in the germline V gene. The V end lost 3 bases, the J end lost 8 bases, and 17 bases lay between the germline ends. The CDR3 spells CASSYGRERPGYTF. The CDR3 DNA reads as TGCGCCAGCAGCTATGGGAGAGAGAGGCCCGGCTACACCTTC. Together with reference TRBV5-1 and TRBJ1-2, the CDR3 gives the full variable domain: KAGVTQTPRYLIKTRGQQVTLSCSPISGHRSVSWYQQTPGQGLQFLFEYFSETQRNKGNFPGRFSGRQFSNSRSEMNVSTLELGDSALYLCASSYGRERPGYTFGSGTRLTVV.

This chain links TRBV18 with TRBJ2-6; no definite D call. This CDR3 has 16 residues. Trimming pared 6 bases from V and 0 bases from J, leaving 12 bases between. Germline V CDR1 and CDR2: KGHSH, LQKENI. The CDR3 sequence: CASSPSASSGANVLTF. The CDR3 DNA reads as TGTGCCAGCTCCCCAAGTGCATCCTCTGGGGCCAACGTCCTGACTTTC.

The chain recombines TRBV12-3 or TRBV12-4 with TRBJ1-2; TRBD1 aligns across 7 bases. CDR3 length equals 15 residues. V gave up 2 bases and J gave up 10 bases; unmatched junction bases: 13. The CDR3 protein is CASSLSIGTVGDYTF. The DNA of the CDR3 is TGTGCCAGCAGTTTATCGATAGGGACAGTCGGTGACTACACCTTC.

This clonotype was detected once. The chain has TRBV4-1 and TRBJ2-7; D ambiguous. This CDR3 comprises 15 residues. The germline V gene has CDR1 MGHRA and CDR2 YSYEKL. V lost 0 bases and J lost 3, with 12 bases in between. The CDR3: CASSQDSGPGYEQYF. The CDR3 DNA follows: TGCGCCAGCAGCCAAGATAGTGGGCCGGGCTACGAGCAGTACTTC.

In this sample, this clonotype turned up once. The conserved closing phenylalanine or tryptophan is absent in this CDR3, likely reflecting a read error. The rearrangement joins TRBV9 to TRBJ2-7, with D possibly TRBD2 on 6 matching bases. CDR1 is SGDLS, CDR2 YYNGEE, per germline. Trimming took 3 bases from V and 9 from J, leaving 22 bases between them. This CDR3 comprises 15 residues. CDR3 bases: TGTGCCAGCAGCGGACGGGACTCGGTACACGACGGGCAGTACTCC. This gives the protein CASSGRDSVHDGQYS.

This clonotype was picked up a small number of times. The chain carries TRBV28 and TRBJ2-5, with 11 nucleotides matching TRBD2. CDR3 length equals 19 residues. Germline lookup yields CDR1 MDHEN and CDR2 SYDVKM. With 7 bases clipped from V and 0 bases from J, the junction kept 16 bases outside the gene matches. The DNA for the CDR3 is TGTGCCAGCACCCCATCGGGAATTAGCGGGAGGGTGTACCAAGAGACCCAGTACTTC. Amino acids: CASTPSGISGRVYQETQYF. The full variable domain, completed using reference TRBV28 and TRBJ2-5, is DVKVTQSSRYLVKRTGEKVFLECVQDMDHENMFWYRQDPGLGLRLIYFSYDVKMKEKGDIPEGYSVSREKKERFSLILESASTNQTSMYLCASTPSGISGRVYQETQYFGPGTRLLVL.

The rearrangement joins TRBV12-3 or TRBV12-4 to TRBJ1-5; TRBD1 matches 7 bases. Germline trimming cut 5 bases from V and 2 bases from J; bases unmatched to any gene: 3. The CDR3 loop spans 14 amino acids. CDR3 amino acids: CASSPTGGNQPQHF. CDR3 bases: TGTGCCAGCAGTCCTACAGGGGGCAATCAGCCCCAGCATTTT.

The rearrangement uses TRBV20-1 and TRBJ1-2, with TRBD1 matching 10 bases. The V gene end was trimmed by 1 base and the J gene end by 4 bases; junction bases not matched to a gene: 6. The CDR3 totals 15 residues. Per the germline V gene, CDR1 is DFQATT and CDR2 is SNEGSKA (reference sequence). CDR3 loop: CSARGGQGSPYGYTF. CDR3 nucleotides: TGCAGTGCTAGAGGGGGACAGGGGAGTCCCTATGGCTACACCTTC.

The V call is TRBV28, the J call TRBJ2-4, with 7 bases that match TRBD1. This CDR3 is 12 amino acids long. V lost 7 bases to trimming and J lost 9 bases; unmatched junction nucleotides: 6. CDR1 and CDR2 from the germline V gene are MDHEN and SYDVKM. This CDR3 reads CASTDRESIQYF. CDR3 nucleotides: TGTGCCAGCACCGACAGGGAGAGCATTCAGTACTTC.

This clonotype was seen just once. This sequence joins TRBV12-3 or TRBV12-4 and TRBJ1-4, with D tentatively TRBD1 (5 bases). The CDR3 spans 15 residues. Trimming removed 7 bases from V and 0 bases from J, with 12 bases in between. CDR3 sequence (DNA): TGTGCCAGCACGACGGGGCACGCAACTAATGAAAAACTGTTTTTT. Amino acid sequence: CASTTGHATNEKLFF.

This clonotype has a handful of counts. The rearrangement joins TRBV20-1 to TRBJ2-4; a possible D gene is TRBD2 (5 bases). With the DNA end fitting TRBJ2-7 better, the J assignment may be wrong. This CDR3 region has 14 residues. Germline V lookup: CDR1 DFQATT, CDR2 SNEGSKA (reference sequence). CDR3 coding DNA: TGCAGTGCCGATCGGGGATTCATCACCTACGAGCAGTACTTC. Amino acids: CSADRGFITYEQYF.